These 28 T cell receptor beta chains were sequenced from one sample in a study of tumor-infiltrating lymphocytes in oesophageal squamous cell carcinoma. MiXCR was run by TCRdb on the PCR reads, yielding one entry per CDR3 protein. The sample lists 12,000 or so distinct CDR3 sequences, 50% to 65% occurring once. Sequenced input: esophageal tumor tissue. All receptors come from a female donor with esophageal squamous cell carcinoma.

This clonotype appeared many times. The V and J genes are TRBV7-6 and TRBJ2-3; 7 bases are shared with TRBD2. CDR3 length: 15 amino acids. The junction had 5 bases not matched to a gene; V was cut back by 0 bases and J by 5 bases. Germline lookup yields CDR1 SGHVS and CDR2 FNYEAQ. The chain's CDR3 is CASSLAGTTLDTQYF. The CDR3 DNA reads TGTGCCAGCAGCTTAGCGGGGACTACCCTAGATACGCAGTATTTT.

The V gene is TRBV12-3 or TRBV12-4, the J gene TRBJ2-7; D may correspond to TRBD1 or TRBD2 (5 bases each). The better agreement between TRBJ2-1 and the DNA end casts doubt on the J call. The CDR3 is 13 residues long. CDR3 in amino acids: CASSYRTGDEQFF. CDR3 sequence (DNA): TGTGCCAGCAGTTACAGGACTGGTGATGAGCAGTTCTTC.

The chain employs TRBV10-3 and TRBJ2-5; TRBD2 might be the D (6 bases). TRBJ2-1 explains the end of the DNA better; the J call may be wrong. This CDR3 is 14 amino acids long. Looked up from germline, CDR1 is ENHRY and CDR2 is SYGVKD. CDR3 sequence reads: CAISSGDLVGEQFF. The CDR3 coding sequence is TGTGCCATCAGTAGTGGGGACTTAGTGGGTGAGCAGTTCTTC.

The chain combines TRBV7-8 with TRBJ2-5; a possible D gene is TRBD2 (5 bases). The V gene's germline CDR1 is SGHVS and CDR2 FQNEAQ. V was trimmed by 3 bases and J by 5 bases, leaving 16 bases between them. The CDR3 loop spans 15 amino acids. CDR3 amino acids: CASSLFEAVLETQYF. The CDR3 DNA reads TGTGCCAGCAGCTTGTTTGAAGCGGTTCTCGAGACCCAGTACTTC.

The genes are TRBV7-4 and TRBJ2-3; 11 nucleotides match TRBD2. Germline V gene data show CDR1 as SGHVT and CDR2 as SQSDAQ. This CDR3 region has 14 residues. V was clipped by 3 bases and J by 5 bases; unmatched bases: 1. CDR3 sequence: CASSFTSGRDTQYF. The CDR3 region has the DNA TGTGCCAGCAGCTTTACTAGCGGGAGAGATACGCAGTATTTT.

The chain employs TRBV6-8 and TRBJ2-7; TRBD2 matches at 11 bases. Germline assignment: CDR1 MNHGY and CDR2 SAAAGT. The CDR3 has 15 amino acids. V gave up 6 bases and J gave up 6 bases; unmatched junction bases: 10. The CDR3 loop is CASRPTSGRIGEQYF. Here the CDR3 DNA reads TGTGCCAGCAGACCAACTAGCGGGAGAATCGGCGAGCAGTACTTC.

The chain recombines TRBV7-4 with TRBJ2-3; D may match TRBD1 or TRBD2 (6 bases each). The CDR3 sequence is 16 residues long. CDR1 SGHVT and CDR2 SQSDAQ come from the germline V gene. V lost 4 bases and J lost 6, with 20 bases in between. CDR3 sequence reads: CASSSPSWGALDTQYF. In DNA form, the CDR3 reads TGTGCCAGCAGCTCGCCGAGCTGGGGGGCATTGGATACGCAGTATTTT.

This chain uses TRBV7-2 with TRBJ1-1; TRBD1 matches at 9 bases. In germline, CDR1 is SGHTA, CDR2 FQGNSA. The V segment lost 3 bases and the J segment 4 bases; nucleotides outside the gene matches: 6. This CDR3 is built from 15 residues. The CDR3 DNA is TGTGCCAGCAGCTTCTCGGGACAGGGAGGCACTGAAGCTTTCTTT. It codes for CASSFSGQGGTEAFF.

V and J are TRBV7-3 and TRBJ2-3; TRBD2 matches 7 bases. V lost 5 bases and J lost 4; bases outside the gene matches: 9. The CDR3 extends over 15 amino acids. Germline loops: CDR1 SGHTA, CDR2 FQGTGA. The CDR3 spells CASSISGTKADTQYF. CDR3 nucleotide sequence: TGTGCCAGCAGCATATCCGGGACTAAAGCAGATACGCAGTATTTT.

Comment on this clonotype: With a much larger clone just one base away, this may be a read error. This CDR3 reads CATSDDRVSYNEQYF. CDR3 in DNA: TGTGCCACCAGTGATGACAGGGTGTCCTACAATGAGCAGTACTTC. The gene calls are TRBV24-1 and TRBJ2-7; 7 bases map to TRBD1. Germline V gives CDR1 KGHDR, CDR2 SFDVKD. The CDR3 spans 15 residues. The V and J ends lost 3 bases and 7 bases, in that order; junction bases with no gene match: 11.

The V and J genes are TRBV7-3 and TRBJ2-1, with 11 bases matching TRBD1. The junction had 2 bases not matched to a gene; V was cut back by 5 bases and J by 2 bases. The germline V gene has CDR1 SGHTA and CDR2 FQGTGA. The length of the CDR3 is 15 residues. In DNA, the CDR3 is TGTGCCAGCAGCAAGGGACAGGGGGCCTACAATGAGCAGTTCTTC. Amino acid sequence: CASSKGQGAYNEQFF.

This clonotype was seen many times. J is TRBJ2-1 and V is TRBV4-1; TRBD2 matches 9 bases. The CDR3 has 17 residues. V was pared by 0 bases and J by 4 bases, with 7 bases of the junction left unmatched. Germline CDR1 is MGHRA and CDR2 is YSYEKL. The CDR3 region has the DNA TGCGCCAGCAGCCAAGAGATGGCTAGCGGGACATACAATGAGCAGTTCTTC. Translated: CASSQEMASGTYNEQFF.

About this clonotype itself: Relative to the germline gene, one junction end is altered; a read error may explain this. The chain employs TRBV7-6 and TRBJ2-5, with no clear D. The CDR3 is made up of 14 amino acids. Germline V gives CDR1 SGHVS, CDR2 FNYEAQ. The CDR3, as DNA: TGTGCTAGCAGCTTAGGGTCCGGACGGGAGACCCAGTACTTC. Residues: CASSLGSGRETQYF. The variable domain in full, with the rest retrieved from reference TRBV7-6 and TRBJ2-5, is GAGVSQSPRYKVTKRGQDVALRCDPISGHVSLYWYRQALGQGPEFLTYFNYEAQQDKSGLPNDRFSAERPEGSISTLTIQRTEQRDSAMYRCASSLGSGRETQYFGPGTRLLVL.

This clonotype appeared once. DNA of the CDR3: TGTGCCAGCAGCAAACCGGGACTATCTACGCAAGAGACCCAGTACTTC. Translating it yields CASSKPGLSTQETQYF. This chain links TRBV5-6 with TRBJ1-1, with TRBD2 identical over 7 bases. The DNA end is more similar to TRBJ2-5, so the J call may be wrong. CDR1 and CDR2 from the germline V gene are SGHDT and YYEEEE. This CDR3 comprises 16 residues.

This chain links TRBV28 with TRBJ2-7; 8 bases are shared with TRBD2. The J segment lost 9 bases and the V segment lost 2 bases, leaving 15 bases of the junction unmatched. The CDR3 contains 16 residues. Germline V CDR1 and CDR2: MDHEN, SYDVKM. This CDR3 reads CASSLGASGLTDTQYF. CDR3 DNA: TGTGCCAGCAGTTTAGGGGCTAGCGGGTTGACAGATACGCAGTACTTC.

This clonotype was found many times. V usage is TRBV27 and J usage is TRBJ1-5; TRBD1 matches 9 bases. The J segment lost 7 bases and the V segment lost 7 bases, leaving 5 bases of the junction unmatched. The CDR3 extends over 13 amino acids. The germline V gene has CDR1 MNHEY and CDR2 SMNVEV (reference sequence). The CDR3 nucleotides read TGTGCCAGCAAGCGGGACAGGGCGCAGCCCCAGCATTTT. Protein sequence: CASKRDRAQPQHF.

The chain uses TRBV6-8 and TRBJ2-1; possibly TRBD1 or TRBD2 for D (5 bases each). Near its end, the DNA agrees better with TRBJ2-7, so the J call may be wrong. CDR1 is MNHGY, CDR2 SAAAGT, per germline. The CDR3 consists of 18 residues. The CDR3 sequence is CASREHGQGRWGTYEQYF. As DNA, the CDR3 is TGTGCCAGCAGGGAACACGGGCAGGGCAGATGGGGGACCTACGAGCAGTACTTC.

The genes are TRBV5-5 and TRBJ2-3; TRBD1 is a possible D gene (5 bases). The V end was cut by 0 bases, the J end by 5 bases, with 13 bases between. Germline loops: CDR1 SGHKS, CDR2 YYEKEE (reference sequence). The CDR3 totals 15 residues. CDR3 in amino acids: CASSLEPGRRDTQYF. The CDR3 region has the DNA TGTGCCAGCAGCTTGGAGCCAGGGCGGAGAGATACGCAGTATTTT.

The chain has TRBV10-1 and TRBJ2-1; 11 nucleotides line up with TRBD2. V was clipped by 6 bases and J by 3 bases; unmatched bases: 19. The CDR3 spans 20 residues. The germline CDR1 and CDR2 sequences are WNHNN and SYGVQD (reference sequence). The CDR3 DNA follows: TGCGCCAGCAGCCCCTCGCGAGGTCTAGCGGGGGGCGGCAACTACAATGAGCAGTTCTTC. Protein: CASSPSRGLAGGGNYNEQFF.

The sample holds a few counts of this clonotype. Here the CDR3 omits its conserved ending phenylalanine or tryptophan, so a read error is the likely source. It is unclear where the CDR3 begins or ends on the DNA, so no DNA is shown, and the CDR3 is as TCRdb lists it. The V and J genes are TRBV12-3 or TRBV12-4 and TRBJ2-6; TRBD1 is the table's D call, not checked against the DNA. Including both end residues, the CDR3 is 17 amino acids long. The CDR3 sequence: CASSFGSGQSYEQYFGA.

This clonotype was picked up a small number of times. The J gene is TRBJ1-1, the V gene TRBV4-3; a possible D gene is TRBD1 (5 bases). The germline V gene has CDR1 LGHNA and CDR2 YSLEER. The CDR3 has 13 amino acids. The germline V and J ends were trimmed by 4 bases and 3 bases, with 9 bases remaining between them. CDR3 region: CASSPGGDTEAFF. Here the CDR3 DNA reads TGCGCCAGCAGCCCCGGGGGAGACACTGAAGCTTTCTTT.

Note on this clonotype: It is likely a read error, because the conserved phenylalanine at the end of the CDR3 is missing. Because the CDR3's place on the DNA is in doubt, the DNA is left out and the CDR3 is given as listed by TCRdb. The chain has TRBV27 and TRBJ1-1; no DNA check was done on the table's D call, TRBD1. The CDR3 sequence runs 19 residues, both termini included. Germline V gene data show CDR1 as MNHEY and CDR2 as SMNVEV (reference sequence). The CDR3 sequence: CASSLGDRPGINNEQFFGQ.

The chain links TRBV28 to TRBJ2-6; 8 bases line up with TRBD1. CDR3 length: 17 amino acids. The germline V gene has CDR1 MDHEN and CDR2 SYDVKM. V gave up 5 bases and J gave up 0 bases; unmatched junction bases: 6. CDR3 DNA sequence: TGTGCCAGCAGTCGGGACAGGAGATTCTCTGGGGCCAACGTCCTGACTTTC. It translates to CASSRDRRFSGANVLTF.

This rearrangement joins TRBV4-2 to TRBJ2-1, with unresolved D. V lost 4 bases, J lost 2 bases, and 15 bases lay in between. The CDR3 covers 16 residues. Looked up from germline, CDR1 is LGHNA and CDR2 is YNFKEQ. The CDR3 sequence: CASSPDPRPPYNEQFF. CDR3 bases: TGTGCCAGCAGCCCGGACCCGAGACCCCCCTACAATGAGCAGTTCTTC.

This CDR3 is CASSRQGTYEQYF. The CDR3 region has the DNA TGTGCCAGCAGCAGACAGGGAACCTACGAGCAGTACTTC. This chain links TRBV6-1 with TRBJ2-1; TRBD1 matches at 7 bases. The end of the DNA fits TRBJ2-7 better, so the J call may be wrong. CDR3 length: 13 amino acids. The germline V gene encodes CDR1 MNHNS and CDR2 SASEGT.

This clonotype was seen once. The chain couples TRBV9 to TRBJ1-2; D unresolved. Germline assignment: CDR1 SGDLS and CDR2 YYNGEE. The CDR3 spans 11 residues. The V end was cut by 4 bases, the J end by 2 bases, with 3 bases between. The CDR3 protein is CASSINYGYTF. The CDR3 DNA follows: TGTGCCAGCAGCATCAACTATGGCTACACCTTC. The variable domain in full, completed from reference TRBV9 and TRBJ1-2, reads DSGVTQTPKHLITATGQRVTLRCSPRSGDLSVYWYQQSLDQGLQFLIQYYNGEERAKGNILERFSAQQFPDLHSELNLSSLELGDSALYFCASSINYGYTFGSGTRLTVV.

This clonotype has just a few counts. The rearrangement uses TRBV7-6 and TRBJ2-1; either TRBD1 or TRBD2 may fit D (5 bases each). Per germline, CDR1 SGHVS and CDR2 FNYEAQ. This CDR3 region has 12 residues. V lost 1 base and J 9 bases, leaving 7 bases between the germline ends. The CDR3 reads CASSLGGTEQFF. CDR3 bases: TGTGCCAGCAGCTTAGGTGGGACTGAGCAGTTCTTC.

This clonotype was picked up a small number of times. V and J are TRBV2 and TRBJ2-3; a weak D match, TRBD2 (6 bases). The DNA end favors TRBJ2-5, so the J call may be wrong. The CDR3 has 12 residues. Germline lookup yields CDR1 SNHLY and CDR2 FYNNEI. The CDR3 DNA reads as TGTGCCAGCAAGACTAGTAAAGAGACCCAGTACTTC. It specifies CASKTSKETQYF.